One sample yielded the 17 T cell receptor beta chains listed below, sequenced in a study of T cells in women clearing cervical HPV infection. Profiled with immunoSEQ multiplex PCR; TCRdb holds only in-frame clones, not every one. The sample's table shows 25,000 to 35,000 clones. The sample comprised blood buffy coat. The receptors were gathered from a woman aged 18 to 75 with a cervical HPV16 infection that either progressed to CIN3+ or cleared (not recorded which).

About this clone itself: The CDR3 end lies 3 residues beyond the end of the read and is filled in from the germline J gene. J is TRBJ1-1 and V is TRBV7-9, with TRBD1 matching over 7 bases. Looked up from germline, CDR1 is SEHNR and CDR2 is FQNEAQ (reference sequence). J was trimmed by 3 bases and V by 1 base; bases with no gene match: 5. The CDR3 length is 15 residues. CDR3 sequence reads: CASSLGQGVDTEAFF. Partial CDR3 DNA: TGTGCCAGCAGCTTAGGACAGGGAGTGGACACTGAA.

The part of the CDR3 DNA that was read is TGTGCCAGCAGGATAGGACAGTATGGC. Its protein is CASRIGQYG. The full CDR3 protein is CASRIGQYGYTF. This rearrangement joins TRBV2 to TRBJ1-2; TRBD1 might be the D (6 bases). The read ends 3 residues shy of where the CDR3 ends; the end is completed using the germline J gene. Trimming stripped 6 bases from V and 5 bases from J, with 10 bases between. CDR3 length: 12 residues. Germline CDR1 SNHLY, CDR2 FYNNEI.

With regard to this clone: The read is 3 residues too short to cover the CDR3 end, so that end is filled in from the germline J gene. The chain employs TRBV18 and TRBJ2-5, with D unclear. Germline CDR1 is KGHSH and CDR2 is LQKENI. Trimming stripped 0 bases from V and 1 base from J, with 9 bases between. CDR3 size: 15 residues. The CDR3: CASSPPVSSQETQYF. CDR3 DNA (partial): TGTGCCAGCTCACCACCGGTCTCCAGCCAAGAGACC.

CDR3 sequence reads: CSARQGQLVYGYTF. The CDR3 DNA, read in part, is TGCAGTGCCAGACAAGGACAGCTTGTCTATGGC. The chain has TRBV20-1 and TRBJ1-2; tentative D call: TRBD1 (6 bases). From the germline J gene comes the end of the CDR3, since the read stops 3 residues before it. V lost 6 bases and J 4 bases, leaving 18 bases between the germline ends. CDR3 length: 14 residues. CDR1 DFQATT and CDR2 SNEGSKA come from the germline V gene (reference sequence).

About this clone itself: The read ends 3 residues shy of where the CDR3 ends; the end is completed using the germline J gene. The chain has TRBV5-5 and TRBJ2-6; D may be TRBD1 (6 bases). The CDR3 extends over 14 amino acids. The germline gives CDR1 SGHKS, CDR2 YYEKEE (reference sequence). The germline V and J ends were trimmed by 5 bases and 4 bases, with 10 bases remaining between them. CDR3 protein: CASRTGSGANVLTF. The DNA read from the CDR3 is TGTGCCAGCAGGACAGGTTCCGGGGCCAACGTC. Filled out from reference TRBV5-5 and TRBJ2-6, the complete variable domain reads DAGVTQSPTHLIKTRGQQVTLRCSPISGHKSVSWYQQVLGQGPQFIFQYYEKEERGRGNFPDRFSARQFPNYSSELNVNALLLGDSALYLCASRTGSGANVLTFGAGSRLTVL.

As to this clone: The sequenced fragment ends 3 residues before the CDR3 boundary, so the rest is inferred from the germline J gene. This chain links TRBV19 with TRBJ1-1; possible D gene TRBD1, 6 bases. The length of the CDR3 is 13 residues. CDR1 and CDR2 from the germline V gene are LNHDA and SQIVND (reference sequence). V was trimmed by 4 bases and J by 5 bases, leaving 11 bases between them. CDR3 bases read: TGTGCCAGTAGTACGACAGGAGGGACTGAA. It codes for CASSTTGGTE. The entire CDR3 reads CASSTTGGTEAFF.

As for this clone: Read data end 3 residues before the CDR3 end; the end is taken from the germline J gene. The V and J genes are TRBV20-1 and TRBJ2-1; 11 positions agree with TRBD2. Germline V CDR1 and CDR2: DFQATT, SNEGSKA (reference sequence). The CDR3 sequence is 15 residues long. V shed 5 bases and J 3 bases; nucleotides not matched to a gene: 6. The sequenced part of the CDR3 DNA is TGCAGTGCTGCACCAACTAGCGGGGGCTACAATGAG. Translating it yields CSAAPTSGGYNE. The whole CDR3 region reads CSAAPTSGGYNEQFF.

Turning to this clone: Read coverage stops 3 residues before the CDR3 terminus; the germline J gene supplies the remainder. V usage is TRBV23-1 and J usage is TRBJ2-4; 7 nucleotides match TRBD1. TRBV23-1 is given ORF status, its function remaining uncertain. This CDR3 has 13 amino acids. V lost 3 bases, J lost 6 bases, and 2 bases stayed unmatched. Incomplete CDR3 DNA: TGCGCCAGCAGTCACGGACAGGTAAACATT. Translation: CASSHGQVNI. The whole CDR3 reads CASSHGQVNIQYF.

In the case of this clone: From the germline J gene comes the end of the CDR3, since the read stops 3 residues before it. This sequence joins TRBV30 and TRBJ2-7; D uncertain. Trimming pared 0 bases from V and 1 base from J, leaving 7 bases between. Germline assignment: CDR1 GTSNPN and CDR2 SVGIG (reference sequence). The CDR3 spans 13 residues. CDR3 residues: CAWSVGQSYEQYF. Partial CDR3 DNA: TGTGCCTGGAGTGTAGGGCAATCCTACGAG.

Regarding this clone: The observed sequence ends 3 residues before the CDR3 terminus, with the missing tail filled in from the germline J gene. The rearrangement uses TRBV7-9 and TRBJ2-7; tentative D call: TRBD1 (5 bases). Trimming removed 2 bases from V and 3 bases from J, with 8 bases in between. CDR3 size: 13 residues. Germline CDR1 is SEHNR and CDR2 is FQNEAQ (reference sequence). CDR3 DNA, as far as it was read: TGTGCCAGCAGCTTACGTAGGGGCTACGAG. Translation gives CASSLRRGYE. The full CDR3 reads CASSLRRGYEQYF. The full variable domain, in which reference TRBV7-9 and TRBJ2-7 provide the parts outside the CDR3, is DTGVSQNPRHKITKRGQNVTFRCDPISEHNRLYWYRQTLGQGPEFLTYFQNEAQLEKSRLLSDRFSAERPKGSFSTLEIQRTEQGDSAMYLCASSLRRGYEQYFGPGTRLTVT.

CDR3 sequence: CASSLSAVNNEKLFF. The CDR3 DNA, read in part, is TGTGCCAGCAGCTTAAGTGCGGTCAATAATGAAAAA. The rearrangement links TRBV7-9 to TRBJ1-4; no firm D call. Sequencing ends 3 residues short of the CDR3 end; the germline J gene provides the rest. Per germline, CDR1 SEHNR and CDR2 FQNEAQ (reference sequence). The CDR3 runs to 15 residues. V lost 2 bases to trimming and J lost 4 bases, with 11 bases between them.

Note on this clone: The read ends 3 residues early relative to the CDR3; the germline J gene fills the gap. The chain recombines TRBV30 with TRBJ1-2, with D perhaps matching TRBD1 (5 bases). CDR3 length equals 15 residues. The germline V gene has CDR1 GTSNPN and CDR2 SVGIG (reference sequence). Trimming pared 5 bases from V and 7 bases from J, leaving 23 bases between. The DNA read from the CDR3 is TGTGCCTGGTCCGGGGGACGGTTGACTCGATCTGGC. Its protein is CAWSGGRLTRSG. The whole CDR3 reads CAWSGGRLTRSGYTF.

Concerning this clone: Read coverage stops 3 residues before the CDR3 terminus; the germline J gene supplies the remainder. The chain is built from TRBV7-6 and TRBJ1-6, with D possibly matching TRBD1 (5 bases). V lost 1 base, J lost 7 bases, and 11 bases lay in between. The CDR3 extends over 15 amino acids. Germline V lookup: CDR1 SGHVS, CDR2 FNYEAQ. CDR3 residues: CASSLGGAGNSPLHF. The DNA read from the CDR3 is TGTGCCAGCAGCTTAGGAGGGGCAGGGAATTCACCC.

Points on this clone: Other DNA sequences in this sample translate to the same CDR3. The CDR3 DNA, read in part, is TGTGCCAGCTCACCACCGGTTCCTAGCGGGACCTACAATGAG. Its protein product is CASSPPVPSGTYNE. The whole CDR3 sequence is CASSPPVPSGTYNEQFF. The chain uses TRBV18 and TRBJ2-1; 9 bases are shared with TRBD2. The read falls 3 residues short of the CDR3 end, and the missing part is taken from the germline J gene. V shed 0 bases and J 2 bases; nucleotides not matched to a gene: 5. The CDR3 contains 17 residues. The germline CDR1 and CDR2 sequences are KGHSH and LQKENI.

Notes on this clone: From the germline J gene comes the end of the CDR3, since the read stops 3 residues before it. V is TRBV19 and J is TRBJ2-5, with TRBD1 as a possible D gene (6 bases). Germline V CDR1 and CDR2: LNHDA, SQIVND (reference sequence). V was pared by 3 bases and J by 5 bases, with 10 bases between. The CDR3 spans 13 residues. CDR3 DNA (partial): TGTGCCAGTAGTATCGGGACACCGGAGACC. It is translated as CASSIGTPET. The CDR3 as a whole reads CASSIGTPETQYF. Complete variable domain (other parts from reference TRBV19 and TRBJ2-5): DGGITQSPKYLFRKEGQNVTLSCEQNLNHDAMYWYRQDPGQGLRLIYYSQIVNDFQKGDIAEGYSVSREKKESFPLTVTSAQKNPTAFYLCASSIGTPETQYFGPGTRLLVL.

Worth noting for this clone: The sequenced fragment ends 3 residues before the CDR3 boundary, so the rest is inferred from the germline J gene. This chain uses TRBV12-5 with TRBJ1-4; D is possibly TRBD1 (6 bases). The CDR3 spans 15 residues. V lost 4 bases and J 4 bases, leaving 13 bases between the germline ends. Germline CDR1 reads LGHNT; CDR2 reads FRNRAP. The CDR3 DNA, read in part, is TGTGCTAGTGGTTCCGGGGGGCTGGGTAATGAAAAA. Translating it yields CASGSGGLGNEK. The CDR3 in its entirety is CASGSGGLGNEKLFF.

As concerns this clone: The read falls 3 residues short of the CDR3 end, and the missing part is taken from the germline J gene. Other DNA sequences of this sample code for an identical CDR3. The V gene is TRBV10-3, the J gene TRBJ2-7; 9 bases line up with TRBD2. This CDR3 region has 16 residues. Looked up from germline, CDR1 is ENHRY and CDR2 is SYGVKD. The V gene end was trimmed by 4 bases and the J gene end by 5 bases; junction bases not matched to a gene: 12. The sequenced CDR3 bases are TGTGCCATCAGTGGCCCTCAGGGACTAGCAGGAGACGAG. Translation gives CAISGPQGLAGDE. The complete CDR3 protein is CAISGPQGLAGDEQYF.